This TCR beta chain was identified during a study of CXCR3-negative and CXCR3-positive naive CD8 T cells. Study-level findings and limits: Researchers reported similar TRBV-TRBJ usage in naive CXCR3-negative and CXCR3-positive cells, though memory differed. The TRB CDR3s that CXCR3-positive naive cells carried were more hydrophobic than those of CXCR3-negative naive cells. Similar levels of surface CD5 were seen between naive subsets; TCR strength was inferred from TRB CDR3 properties.

Using triplicate sorts, 300,000 cells were collected each time from every CD8+ T cell subset. CD45RO-CCR7+CD27+CD95- expression identified naive CD8+ T cells. Turning to this clonotype: What it binds is unknown.

In germline, CDR1 is SEHNR, CDR2 FQNEAQ (reference sequence). This CDR3 is 15 amino acids long. The TRB cDNA libraries were prepared by 5' RACE with UMI labels. TCRdb reprocessed the 5' RACE reads and keeps a single row for each CDR3 protein, giving no DNA. The specimen's table records roughly 130,000 distinct CDR3 sequences. The sequenced material came from naive CXCR3+ CD8+ T cells from blood. Subset given: CD45RO-CCR7+CD27+CD95- naive CD8+ T cells expressing CXCR3 (TNR3+). The TCR originated in a human donor in good health. Some clones in this sample may be carry-over from other donors' samples. This chain connects TRBV7-9 to TRBJ2-1; TCRdb indicates TRBD2, and absent DNA this call remains unverified. The CDR3 sequence is CASSSGSKSYNEQFF.